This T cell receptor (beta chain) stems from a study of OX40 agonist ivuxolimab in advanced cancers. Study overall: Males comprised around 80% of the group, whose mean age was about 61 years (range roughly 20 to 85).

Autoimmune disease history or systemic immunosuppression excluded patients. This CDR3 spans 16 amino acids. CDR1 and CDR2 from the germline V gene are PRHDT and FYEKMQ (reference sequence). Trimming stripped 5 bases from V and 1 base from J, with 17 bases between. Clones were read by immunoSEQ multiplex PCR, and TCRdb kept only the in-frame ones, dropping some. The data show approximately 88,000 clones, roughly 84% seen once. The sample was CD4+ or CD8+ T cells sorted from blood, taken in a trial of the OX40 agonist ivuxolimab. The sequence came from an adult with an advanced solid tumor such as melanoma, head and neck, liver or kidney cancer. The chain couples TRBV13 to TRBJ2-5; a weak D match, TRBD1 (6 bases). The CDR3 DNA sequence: TGTGCCAGCAGCCGATTGTGGACAGCCGGCCAAGAGACCCAGTACTTC. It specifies CASSRLWTAGQETQYF.